The TCR beta chain under discussion was sequenced for a study of shared clonotypes between healthy human individuals. Study-wide context: Every donor yielded three CD4 naive, three CD4 memory, two CD8 naive and one CD8 memory plate. Study observations and caveats: Tissue TCR repertoires likely differ from these blood-only repertoires. Represented diversity, genetic and exposure-history alike, was limited by few donors. Non-shared clonotypes had lower generation probabilities than those shared by all four donors.

Trimming cost V 8 bases and J 7 bases, with 20 bases left between them. Germline lookup yields CDR1 SGHTA and CDR2 FQGTGA. CDR3 length equals 14 residues. This clone was recorded only once. Antigen: not known. Data came from immunoSEQ multiplex PCR; TCRdb stores just in-frame clones and leaves some out. The table shows roughly 2,300,000 clones, with less than 95% occurring only once. The rearrangement uses TRBV7-3 and TRBJ1-2; possible D gene TRBD1, 5 bases. This TCR came from a young man in good health. Some clones in this sample may be carry-over from other donors' samples. Sequencing was carried out using naive CD4+ T cells from PBMCs. The subset is: CD45RA+ positively selected. CDR3 residues: CASGNDGARGGYTF. The CDR3 bases are TGTGCCAGCGGCAATGATGGGGCACGGGGTGGCTACACCTTC.